This record covers a single T cell receptor beta chain. The antigen is not known. In germline, CDR1 is MDHEN, CDR2 SYDVKM. The CDR3 runs 16 residues. Trimming pared 5 bases from V and 5 bases from J, leaving 18 bases between. The record originates from a study of cytomegalovirus exposure and HLA in healthy donors. Study-level information: Roughly 80 million unique TCRs from HLA-typed donors made up an early data release. Study results and limitations: According to reports, the classifier identified cytomegalovirus status with high specificity and sensitivity. V- and J-gene trimming in TCR beta was tied to a missense DCLRE1C variant by an analysis performed later.

The PCR contained 60 Vbeta and 13 Jbeta primers. TCRdb keeps only in-frame clones here, not all; method: immunoSEQ multiplex PCR. The table lists roughly 120,000 clones, around 76% of them singletons, with roughly 15% in the top ten. The genes are TRBV28 and TRBJ1-4; no clear D. Sequencing was performed on PBMCs. The clonotype originates from a man aged 50 to 59 in good health and CMV-seropositive. The CDR3 region is CASSTPPRAGNEKLFF. The CDR3 coding sequence is TGTGCCAGCAGTACGCCCCCGCGGGCGGGGAATGAAAAACTGTTTTTT.